The rows below give T cell receptor beta chains drawn from one sample of a study of blood T cell repertoires in COVID-19. TCRdb keeps only in-frame clones here, not all; method: immunoSEQ multiplex PCR. The sample holds approximately 97,000 clones, nearly 90% seen once. Sample: peripheral blood. Receptors were obtained from a middle-aged man with active COVID-19. CDR3s include the opening cysteine and the closing phenylalanine or tryptophan. Part of the rows lack a size; the others show once, few, many or a class for expanded clones.

TRBV4-1	once	15	TRBJ2-3	CASSPAGTATDTQYF
TRBV5-1	.	14	TRBJ2-5	CASSLIAPQETQYF
TRBV12-5	.	18	TRBJ2-2	CASGFVGQPIANTGELFF
TRBV7-7	.	13	TRBJ2-2	CASSSRTGNELFF
TRBV7-8	.	13	TRBJ1-2	CASSLGDGYGYTF
TRBV11-2	.	18	TRBJ2-1	CASSLAPPFVSSYNEQFF
TRBV9	.	12	TRBJ1-6	CASSGDNSPLHF
TRBV20-1	.	15	TRBJ2-1	CSASVSGGSNNEQFF
TRBV7-9	.	15	TRBJ1-2	CASSLGTGRNYGYTF
TRBV6-5	.	15	TRBJ2-5	CASSFQRMGRETQYF
TRBV30	.	13	TRBJ1-1	CAWIPGGRTEAFF
TRBV2	.	11	TRBJ2-3	CASSAGDTQYF
TRBV6-5	.	14	TRBJ1-2	CASTLDREVPGYTF
TRBV4-2	.	16	TRBJ2-3	CASSQEEAGATDTQYF
TRBV7-2	.	16	TRBJ2-1	CASSIYGTSGYNEQFF
TRBV13	.	16	TRBJ2-2	CASSSRRGAGPGELFF
TRBV7-8	.	15	TRBJ1-2	CASSPRTGGGYGYTF
TRBV30	once	15	TRBJ1-6	CAGTRQGVGNSPLHF
TRBV30	.	12	TRBJ1-4	CAWSPRNEKLFF
TRBV7-6	.	13	TRBJ2-2	CASASGGIGELFF
TRBV19	.	14	TRBJ1-6	CASSISGGDSPLHF
TRBV30	.	12	TRBJ2-7	CAWSRQGNEQYF
TRBV4-3	.	16	TRBJ2-3	CASSQDRLLAADTQYF
TRBV5-6	.	15	TRBJ1-2	CASSLSDRLTYGYTF
TRBV30	.	13	TRBJ1-1	CAWSVLGGTEAFF
TRBV5-4	.	12	TRBJ1-2	CASTLDRERYTF
TRBV6-5	few	14	TRBJ2-5	CATGQSTFSGTQYF
TRBV7-2	.	15	TRBJ2-3	CASSLEAVRVDTQYF
TRBV3-1/TRBV3-2	.	16	TRBJ2-3	CASSQDTGAGTDTQYF
TRBV5-1	.	13	TRBJ1-2	CASFATGSYGYTF
TRBV5-3	.	17	TRBJ1-6	CARSHTDHIIHPAPLHF
TRBV10-3	.	11	TRBJ1-1	CGTAQDTEAFF
TRBV29-1	.	12	TRBJ1-2	CSVGAGGDGYTF
TRBV24-1	.	17	TRBJ2-6	CATSLGQSPLWANVLTF
TRBV19	.	14	TRBJ2-3	CASSTRDFTDTQYF
TRBV4-2	.	15	TRBJ2-1	CASSPRASGGIEQFF
TRBV15	.	15	TRBJ2-7	CATSSGTGRGVEQYF
TRBV12-3/TRBV12-4	.	12	TRBJ2-5	CASGGAGGTQYF
TRBV30	.	12	TRBJ1-5	CAWSEGNQPQHF
TRBV5-8	.	13	TRBJ1-1	CASSLGGGTEAFF
TRBV2	.	15	TRBJ1-4	CASSERGQKNEKLFF
TRBV18	.	17	TRBJ1-2	CASSRGTGAGANYGYTF
TRBV9	.	14	TRBJ1-5	CASSPGEGDQPQHF
TRBV29-1	few	16	TRBJ1-2	CSVAPRRRGGNYGYTF
TRBV5-1	.	15	TRBJ2-5	CASSSGTGGEETQYF